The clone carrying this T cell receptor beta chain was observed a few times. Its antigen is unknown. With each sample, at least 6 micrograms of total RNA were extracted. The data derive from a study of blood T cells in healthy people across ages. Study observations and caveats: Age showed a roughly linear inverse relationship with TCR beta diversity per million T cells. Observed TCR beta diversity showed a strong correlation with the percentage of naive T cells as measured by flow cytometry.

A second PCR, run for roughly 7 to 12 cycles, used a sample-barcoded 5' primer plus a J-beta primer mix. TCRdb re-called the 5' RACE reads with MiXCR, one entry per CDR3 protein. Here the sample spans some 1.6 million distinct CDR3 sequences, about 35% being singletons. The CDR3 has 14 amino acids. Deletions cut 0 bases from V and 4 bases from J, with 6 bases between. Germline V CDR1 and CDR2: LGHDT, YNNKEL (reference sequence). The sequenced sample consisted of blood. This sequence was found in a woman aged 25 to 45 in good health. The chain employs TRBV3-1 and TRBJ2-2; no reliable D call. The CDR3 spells CASSQDGLTGELFF. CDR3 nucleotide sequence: TGTGCCAGCAGCCAAGATGGGCTCACCGGGGAGCTGTTTTTT. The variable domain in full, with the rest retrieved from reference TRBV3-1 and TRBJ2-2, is DTAVSQTPKYLVTQMGNDKSIKCEQNLGHDTMYWYKQDSKKFLKIMFSYNNKELIINETVPNRFSPKSPDKAHLNLHINSLELGDSAVYFCASSQDGLTGELFFGEGSRLTVL.